This T cell receptor beta chain comes out of a study of radiation and T cells in renal cell carcinoma. Overall study findings and caveats: Pretreatment tumor biopsies were lacking, so baseline clonotypes are unknown.

As to time point: blood 4 weeks post-SBRT, at nephrectomy. Specified treatment: 15 Gy SBRT to primary tumor, nephrectomy 4 weeks later. Nephrectomy followed 15 Gy stereotactic body radiation by 4 weeks. Per germline, CDR1 LNHDA and CDR2 SQIVND (reference sequence). J gave up 4 bases and V 8 bases, and 6 bases lay outside the gene matches. This CDR3 comprises 13 residues. Profiling relied on immunoSEQ multiplex PCR, and the TCRdb table lists in-frame clones only, not all of them. The sample contains some 43,000 clones, about 82% of which appear only once. The sample holds a few counts of this clone. Its antigen is not identified.

The chain links TRBV19 to TRBJ1-1, with 8 nucleotides matching TRBD1. The specimen comprised blood, sampled from a patient whose treatment included radiotherapy and nephrectomy. This receptor was obtained from a woman aged 65 to 85 with renal cell carcinoma. The CDR3 reads CASDRGTGTEAFF. As DNA, the CDR3 is TGTGCCAGTGACAGGGGAACGGGCACTGAAGCTTTCTTT.